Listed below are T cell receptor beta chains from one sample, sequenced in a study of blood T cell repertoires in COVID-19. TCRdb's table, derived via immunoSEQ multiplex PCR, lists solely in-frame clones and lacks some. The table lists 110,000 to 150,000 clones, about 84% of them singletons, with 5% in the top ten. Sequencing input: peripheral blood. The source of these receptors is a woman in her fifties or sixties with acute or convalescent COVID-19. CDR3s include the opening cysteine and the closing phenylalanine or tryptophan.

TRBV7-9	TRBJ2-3	CATQDRSSTDTQYF
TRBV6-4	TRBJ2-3	CASSDSAGGADTQYF
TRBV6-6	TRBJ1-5	CASSRLVGTGVDQPQHF
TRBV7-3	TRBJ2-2	CASTTGTNTGELFF
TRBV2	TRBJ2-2	CASSEYRGNTGELFF
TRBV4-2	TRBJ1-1	CASSHPDRGLFTEAFF
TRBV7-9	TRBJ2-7	CASSLRQGRNEQYF
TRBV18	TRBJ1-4	CASSPMYKDGENEKLFF
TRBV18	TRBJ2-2	CASSSREGNTGELFF
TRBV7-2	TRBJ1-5	CASSPTGQGFQPQHF
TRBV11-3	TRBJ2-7	CASSAGGQGNEQYF
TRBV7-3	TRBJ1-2	CASSPQGPGQSPNGYTF
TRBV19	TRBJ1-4	CASSIKKGTVGEKLFF
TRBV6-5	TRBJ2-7	CASSYRDRGSGEQYF
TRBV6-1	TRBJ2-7	CASSEALFYSGVHEQYF
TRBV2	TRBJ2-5	CASMVKGQGQETQYF
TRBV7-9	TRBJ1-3	CASSLDRAGNTIYF
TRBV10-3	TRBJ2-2	CAIRAGYGYDTGELFF
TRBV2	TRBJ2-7	CASSDWAGSYEQYF
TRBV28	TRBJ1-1	CASSPNTGGNTEAFF
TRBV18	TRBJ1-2	CASSPPGGQIYGYTF
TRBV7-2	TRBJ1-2	CALRRGTGGGYTF
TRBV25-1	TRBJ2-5	CASSARYGTGGETQYF
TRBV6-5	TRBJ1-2	CASSPTVINYGYTF
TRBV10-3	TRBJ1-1	CAISDTAGGEAFF
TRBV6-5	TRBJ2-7	CASSYKALSSYEQYF
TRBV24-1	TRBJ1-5	CATSDFRSIWPQHF
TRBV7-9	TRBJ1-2	CASSFDRTDGYTF
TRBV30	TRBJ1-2	CAWSASGLGYTF
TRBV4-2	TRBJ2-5	CAGSGQAGGRETQYF
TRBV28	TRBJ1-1	CASSLQGGAFF
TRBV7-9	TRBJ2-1	CASSIDFDRAQYEQFF
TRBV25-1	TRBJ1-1	CASSGDGGRAFF
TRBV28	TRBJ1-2	CASTPPPGNYGYTF
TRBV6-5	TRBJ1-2	CASSYSRTGGGYGYTF
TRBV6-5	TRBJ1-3	CASSLLQGGGNTIYF
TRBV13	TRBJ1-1	CASSLGGDTEAFF
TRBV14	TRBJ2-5	CASSQWFQSRLETAETQYF
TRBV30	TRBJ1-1	CAWDQGTEAFF
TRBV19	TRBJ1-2	CASSPGTGGDYGYTF
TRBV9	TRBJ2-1	CASSVAAAASYNEQFF
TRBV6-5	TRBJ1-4	CASSLTIRTNEKLFF
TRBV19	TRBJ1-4	CASNDGATNEKLFF
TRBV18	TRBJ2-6	CASSPNDMTGGANVLTF
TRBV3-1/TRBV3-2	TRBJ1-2	CASSQMGQGVGSYGYTF
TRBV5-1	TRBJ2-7	CASSLEDRRWEQYF
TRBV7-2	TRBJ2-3	CASSLAGTSGDTQYF
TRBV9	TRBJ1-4	CASSVRGGEKLFF
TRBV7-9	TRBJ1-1	CASSQTGLEAFF
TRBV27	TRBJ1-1	CASSLKSGTEAFF